The clone carrying this T cell receptor (beta chain) was detected only a few times. Its matching antigen is unknown. The data stem from a study of response to subunit inactivated influenza vaccine. Germline V lookup: CDR1 MNHEY, CDR2 SVGEGT. V gave up 3 bases and J gave up 5 bases; unmatched junction bases: 4. The CDR3 has 15 residues. TCRdb passed the RT-PCR reads through MiXCR, listing each CDR3 protein once. The sample lists roughly 500,000 distinct CDR3 sequences, about 15% seen once, with 2.5% to 3.5% in the top ten. General study results and limits: Every seasonal influenza vaccination brings in few new T cells, the authors suggested.

The J gene is TRBJ2-1, the V gene TRBV6-2 or TRBV6-3; 10 bases line up with TRBD1. The clonotype comes from a man between 50 and 70 years old who received an inactivated influenza vaccine. The specimen comprised CD4+ T cells sorted from PBMCs, sampled roughly 24 months after vaccination. CDR3 coding DNA: TGTGCCAGCAGTTATAGACAGGGGGCGAACAATGAGCAGTTCTTC. Translated: CASSYRQGANNEQFF.